These 32 T cell receptor beta chains came from one sample sequenced in a study of beta chain features in type 1 diabetes. Study-level points and caveats: Shortening that was moderate but significant affected the TCRB CDR3s of Type 1 diabetes patients in all four CD4+ subsets.

Antigens of these TCRs are unknown. All of the isolated RNA was reverse transcribed, so expressed TCRB transcripts were sequenced. Using immunoSEQ multiplex PCR, the repertoire was profiled, and TCRdb retains in-frame clones only, with some absent. The sample consists of approximately 730,000 clones, roughly 13% of them appearing once. Sequences were obtained from naive CD4+ T cells from blood. These receptors were collected from a man aged 18 to 29 with type 1 diabetes.

This rearrangement joins TRBV6-1 to TRBJ2-7; D is ambiguous. This CDR3 region has 11 residues. V was pared by 6 bases and J by 3 bases, with 6 bases between. In germline, CDR1 is MNHNS, CDR2 SASEGT. Here the CDR3 reads CASRIFYEQYF. CDR3 in DNA: TGTGCCAGCAGGATATTCTACGAGCAGTACTTC.

This clone was recorded a few times. The sample holds other DNA sequences that translate to the same CDR3. The gene calls are TRBV5-6 and TRBJ2-3; no clear D. The ends were cut back, 4 bases at V and 6 bases at J, with 6 bases in the middle. CDR3 length: 11 amino acids. CDR1 SGHDT and CDR2 YYEEEE come from the germline V gene. Written as DNA, the CDR3 is TGTGCCAGCAGCCTCCGTGATACGCAGTATTTT. Translated: CASSLRDTQYF.

J is TRBJ2-3 and V is TRBV28, with D possibly matching TRBD1 (5 bases). V gave up 3 bases and J gave up 3 bases, with 10 bases separating them. CDR1 and CDR2 from the germline V gene are MDHEN and SYDVKM. This CDR3 has 14 amino acids. CDR3 sequence reads: CASSFGSGTDTQYF. The CDR3 DNA sequence: TGTGCCAGCAGTTTTGGTTCAGGGACAGATACGCAGTATTTT.

This clone was recorded a few times. The chain employs TRBV2 and TRBJ1-5; 9 bases line up with TRBD1. This CDR3 has 15 residues. CDR1 and CDR2 from the germline V gene are SNHLY and FYNNEI. The V segment lost 6 bases and the J segment 6 bases; nucleotides outside the gene matches: 9. DNA for the CDR3: TGTGCCAGCAGCCCCGACAGGGGGTCCACTCAGCCCCAGCATTTT. Translated, it gives CASSPDRGSTQPQHF.

V usage is TRBV5-1 and J usage is TRBJ2-5; 12 bases map to TRBD2. Germline CDR1 and CDR2: SGHRS and YFSETQ. J was trimmed by 1 base and V by 5 bases; bases with no gene match: 3. The CDR3 contains 15 residues. DNA for the CDR3: TGCGCCAGCAGTCAGACTAGCGGGGGCCAAGAGACCCAGTACTTC. Its protein is CASSQTSGGQETQYF.

The chain recombines TRBV4-2 with TRBJ2-5; D is unresolved. Germline-derived CDR1 and CDR2 are LGHNA and YNFKEQ. The CDR3 loop spans 14 amino acids. V shed 4 bases and J shed 5 bases, with 14 bases lying between them. The CDR3 is CASSRTGLRETQYF. The CDR3 nucleotides read TGTGCCAGCAGCCGGACGGGTTTGAGGGAGACCCAGTACTTC.

This clone was detected a few times. The chain recombines TRBV28 with TRBJ1-5; D is ambiguous. With 7 bases removed from V and 2 bases from J, the gap between germline ends came to 6 bases. CDR1 is MDHEN and CDR2 is SYDVKM in the germline V gene. The CDR3 is 12 amino acids. CDR3 sequence: CASTWGNQPQHF. DNA of the CDR3: TGTGCCAGCACCTGGGGCAATCAGCCCCAGCATTTT.

This clone was seen a few times. J is TRBJ2-7 and V is TRBV28; D perhaps matches TRBD1 (6 bases). This CDR3 region has 14 residues. The V end lost 7 bases, the J end lost 3 bases, and 16 bases lay between the germline ends. Germline CDR1 reads MDHEN; CDR2 reads SYDVKM. CDR3 nucleotide sequence: TGTGCCAGCACCGGACAGTTTGGGATCTACGAGCAGTACTTC. Translating gives CASTGQFGIYEQYF. The whole variable domain, remainder taken from reference TRBV28 and TRBJ2-7, is DVKVTQSSRYLVKRTGEKVFLECVQDMDHENMFWYRQDPGLGLRLIYFSYDVKMKEKGDIPEGYSVSREKKERFSLILESASTNQTSMYLCASTGQFGIYEQYFGPGTRLTVT.

This clone has only a few counts. This chain uses TRBV5-4 with TRBJ2-2, with D perhaps TRBD1 (6 bases). Germline V CDR1 and CDR2: SGHNT, YYREEE (reference sequence). The CDR3 has 15 residues. V was cut by 6 bases and J by 4 bases, with 16 bases left in between. CDR3 sequence reads: CASTPTGTGTGELFF. As DNA, the CDR3 is TGTGCCAGCACCCCTACAGGGACGGGCACCGGGGAGCTGTTTTTT.

The rearrangement uses TRBV19 and TRBJ1-4; no definite D call. Per germline, CDR1 LNHDA and CDR2 SQIVND (reference sequence). The CDR3 is 15 residues long. Trimming cost V 5 bases and J 0 bases, with 10 bases left between them. The CDR3 spells CASSPRQATNEKLFF. The CDR3 nucleotides are TGTGCCAGTAGTCCCCGACAAGCAACTAATGAAAAACTGTTTTTT.

This clone appeared a few times. The chain combines TRBV5-1 with TRBJ2-2, with D unclear. V lost 2 bases and J 3 bases, leaving 11 bases between the germline ends. Germline V gene data show CDR1 as SGHRS and CDR2 as YFSETQ. The CDR3 totals 15 residues. CDR3 bases: TGCGCCAGCAGCTTCGGACCCGGGTACACCGGGGAGCTGTTTTTT. Translated: CASSFGPGYTGELFF.

V usage is TRBV11-3 and J usage is TRBJ2-3; D is possibly TRBD1 or TRBD2 (5 bases each). Germline V lookup: CDR1 SGHNT, CDR2 YENEEA. CDR3 length: 16 residues. Trimming pared 5 bases from V and 1 base from J, leaving 16 bases between. CDR3 nucleotides: TGTGCCAGCAGCCCCCGAGGGGCGCCCCGCACAGATACGCAGTATTTT. It codes for CASSPRGAPRTDTQYF.

The CDR3 sequence: CASSLDGSSTDTQYF. The DNA of the CDR3 is TGCGCCAGCAGCTTGGACGGTTCTAGCACAGATACGCAGTATTTT. The chain is built from TRBV5-1 and TRBJ2-3; D call uncertain. V was clipped by 0 bases and J by 0 bases, with 8 bases between them. Germline V lookup: CDR1 SGHRS, CDR2 YFSETQ. The CDR3 has 15 amino acids.

This clone was found a few times. The sample carries other DNA sequences with the same CDR3. The chain combines TRBV30 with TRBJ2-7; 8 bases align to TRBD1. The CDR3 is 13 residues long. With 5 bases clipped from V and 3 bases from J, the junction kept 6 bases outside the gene matches. Germline V gene sequence: CDR1 GTSNPN, CDR2 SVGIG (reference sequence). The CDR3 protein is CAWSGQGGYEQYF. The CDR3 region has the DNA TGTGCCTGGTCTGGACAGGGAGGCTACGAGCAGTACTTC.

This clone has a handful of counts. The chain links TRBV9 to TRBJ2-1; a possible D gene is TRBD2 (6 bases). The V end lost 3 bases, the J end lost 10 bases, and 14 bases lay between the germline ends. The CDR3 sequence is 13 residues long. The germline CDR1 and CDR2 sequences are SGDLS and YYNGEE. The CDR3 region has the DNA TGTGCCAGCAGCGGCGACGGTCGGGGGGAGCAGTTCTTC. Translating gives CASSGDGRGEQFF.

V is TRBV6-5 and J is TRBJ1-6; D unresolved. Germline V gene sequence: CDR1 MNHEY, CDR2 SVGAGI. The CDR3 length is 12 residues. The ends were cut back, 6 bases at V and 7 bases at J, with 7 bases in the middle. The CDR3 DNA reads TGTGCCAGCAGCAGGCCCAATTCACCCCTCCACTTT. It yields the protein CASSRPNSPLHF.

This clone appeared many times. This specimen includes other DNA sequences encoding the same CDR3. V gene TRBV10-3 combines with J gene TRBJ2-7; D is unresolved. Germline lookup yields CDR1 ENHRY and CDR2 SYGVKD. The CDR3 has 11 residues. V lost 4 bases to trimming and J lost 1 base, with 2 bases between them. The CDR3 DNA follows: TGTGCCATCAGTGCTTCCTACGAGCAGTACTTC. Protein product: CAISASYEQYF.

CDR3 coding DNA: TGTGCCAGCAGGGGGTCAGATACGCAGTATTTT. This sequence encodes CASRGSDTQYF. This chain links TRBV6-5 with TRBJ2-3, with D uncertain. The CDR3 runs to 11 residues. The V end was cut by 6 bases, the J end by 4 bases, with 5 bases between. Germline V CDR1 and CDR2: MNHEY, SVGAGI.

This clone has only a few counts. The gene calls are TRBV6-5 and TRBJ2-1, with D possibly matching TRBD1 (6 bases). V lost 2 bases, J lost 2 bases, and 13 bases lay in between. Germline V gene lookup returns CDR1 MNHEY and CDR2 SVGAGI. This CDR3 comprises 16 residues. This CDR3 reads CASSYEGQLPYNEQFF. DNA for the CDR3: TGTGCCAGCAGTTACGAAGGACAGCTACCCTACAATGAGCAGTTCTTC.

The chain has TRBV10-2 and TRBJ1-4; D is unresolved. The V end was cut by 5 bases, the J end by 7 bases, with 14 bases between. CDR3 size: 14 residues. The V gene's germline CDR1 is WSHSY and CDR2 SAAADI. This CDR3 reads CASSPQKAGEKLFF. The CDR3, as DNA: TGCGCCAGCAGTCCACAGAAGGCGGGTGAAAAACTGTTTTTT.

The CDR3 DNA is TGTGCCAGCAGCTTGGCCGGACAGGCGTATGGGGCCAACGTCCTGACTTTC. This gives the protein CASSLAGQAYGANVLTF. The chain carries TRBV5-8 and TRBJ2-6, with 7 bases identical to TRBD1. Per the germline V gene, CDR1 is SGHTS and CDR2 is YDEGEE. Unmatched junction bases numbered 6, after V lost 0 bases and J lost 3 bases. The CDR3 totals 17 residues.

This clone was counted between two and nine times. This chain joins TRBV25-1 and TRBJ1-6, with 7 bases that match TRBD1. Trimming at V came to 6 bases and at J to 2 bases, leaving 4 bases not matched to a gene. Per the germline V gene, CDR1 is MGHDK and CDR2 is SYGVNS. This CDR3 is built from 15 residues. This chain's CDR3 is CASSDRDTYNSPLHF. The CDR3 region has the DNA TGTGCCAGCAGCGACAGGGACACCTATAATTCACCCCTCCACTTT.

This clone has a handful of counts. The V call is TRBV6-1, the J call TRBJ1-5; D gene uncertain. Germline V CDR1 and CDR2: MNHNS, SASEGT. V lost 3 bases to trimming and J lost 0 bases, with 12 bases between them. This CDR3 has 16 amino acids. CDR3 in DNA: TGTGCCAGCAGTGATCTGGCGTGGAATAGCAATCAGCCCCAGCATTTT. Translated, it gives CASSDLAWNSNQPQHF.

This clone was observed a handful of times. The chain links TRBV7-3 to TRBJ2-3, with D tentatively TRBD1 or TRBD2 (6 bases each). The ends were cut back, 5 bases at V and 4 bases at J, with 16 bases in the middle. CDR1 and CDR2 (germline): SGHTA, FQGTGA. The CDR3 sequence is 15 residues long. Written as DNA, the CDR3 is TGTGCCAGCAGCCTTGGAGGGGGTTGGGCAGATACGCAGTATTTT. Its translation is CASSLGGGWADTQYF.

This chain uses TRBV5-4 with TRBJ1-3, with D tentatively TRBD1 (6 bases). The V end was cut by 7 bases, the J end by 2 bases, with 7 bases between. The length of the CDR3 is 12 residues. Per the germline V gene, CDR1 is SGHNT and CDR2 is YYREEE (reference sequence). CDR3 coding DNA: TGTGCCAGCGGGGGGCCTGGAAACACCATATATTTT. Its protein product is CASGGPGNTIYF.

This clone occurred a few times. V is TRBV6-6 and J is TRBJ2-5, with D perhaps being TRBD1 or TRBD2 (5 bases each). V shed 5 bases and J shed 3 bases, with 19 bases lying between them. Germline CDR1 is MNHNY and CDR2 is SVGAGI (reference sequence). This CDR3 spans 16 amino acids. CDR3 bases: TGTGCCAGCAGTCTAACCTCCGGGACCGGAGAAGAGACCCAGTACTTC. Protein product: CASSLTSGTGEETQYF.

The table lists this clone with a few counts. Here the CDR3 DNA reads TGTGCCAGCAGTGATTCGGCGCGCAACGAGCAGTACTTC. Its translation is CASSDSARNEQYF. The V gene is TRBV28, the J gene TRBJ2-7; no clear D gene. Trimming stripped 5 bases from V and 5 bases from J, with 13 bases between. Germline loops: CDR1 MDHEN, CDR2 SYDVKM. The CDR3 is 13 residues long.

This clone was observed a handful of times. The rearrangement uses TRBV29-1 and TRBJ2-3; D gene uncertain. The ends were cut back, 5 bases at V and 1 base at J, with 13 bases in the middle. Germline loops: CDR1 SQVTM, CDR2 ANQGSEA. The CDR3 runs to 14 residues. This CDR3 is CSVPPPEGTDTQYF. CDR3 nucleotide sequence: TGCAGCGTTCCCCCACCAGAGGGCACAGATACGCAGTATTTT.

This clone was detected a few times. CDR3 protein: CASSRNTGYNEQFF. The CDR3 nucleotides read TGTGCCAGCAGCCGGAATACAGGTTACAATGAGCAGTTCTTC. This chain joins TRBV27 and TRBJ2-1, with TRBD1 as a possible D gene (5 bases). This CDR3 contains 14 residues. V was clipped by 6 bases and J by 4 bases, with 13 bases between them. Germline CDR1 MNHEY, CDR2 SMNVEV (reference sequence).

The rearrangement joins TRBV28 to TRBJ2-7; 9 bases are shared with TRBD1. The V and J ends lost 5 bases and 4 bases, in that order; junction bases with no gene match: 6. The CDR3 runs to 14 residues. The germline V gene has CDR1 MDHEN and CDR2 SYDVKM. The CDR3 DNA is TGTGCCAGCAGTAGAGGGACAGGGAGGTACGAGCAGTACTTC. Translated, it gives CASSRGTGRYEQYF.

This clone was detected once. The J gene is TRBJ1-5, the V gene TRBV2; 8 bases are shared with TRBD1. With V trimmed by 5 bases and J by 1 base, 7 bases remained unmatched. Looked up from germline, CDR1 is SNHLY and CDR2 is FYNNEI. The CDR3 covers 16 residues. The CDR3 loop is CASSNQGAESNQPQHF. The CDR3 DNA follows: TGTGCCAGCAGTAATCAGGGGGCGGAGAGCAATCAGCCCCAGCATTTT.

This clone was seen only a few times. V and J are TRBV23-1 and TRBJ2-7; TRBD1 agrees at 8 bases. TRBV23-1 is an ORF; its function is uncertain. V gave up 6 bases and J gave up 3 bases; unmatched junction bases: 19. This CDR3 is built from 18 residues. The DNA for the CDR3 is TGCGCCAGCAGGCCGCTGGACAGGGAGCATAATTTCTTCTACGAGCAGTACTTC. The encoded protein is CASRPLDREHNFFYEQYF.